These 32 T cell receptor beta chains came from one sample sequenced in a study of blood T cells in healthy people across ages. A J-beta primer mix and a sample-barcoded 5' primer were used in a second PCR of about 7 to 11 cycles. From the 5' RACE reads, TCRdb called clonotypes with MiXCR, one entry per CDR3 protein. Among a few hundred thousand distinct CDR3 sequences listed, approximately 27% were seen once. The sequencing sample was made of blood. Receptors were obtained from a woman in her 70s in good health.

Many counts were recorded for this clonotype. This rearrangement joins TRBV12-5 to TRBJ2-6; no clear D gene. The length of the CDR3 is 14 residues. V was pared by 6 bases and J by 0 bases, with 6 bases between. Germline loops: CDR1 LGHNT, CDR2 FRNRAP. The chain's CDR3 is CASGSLSGANVLTF. CDR3 DNA: TGTGCTAGTGGCTCCCTCTCTGGGGCCAACGTCCTGACTTTC.

The table lists this clonotype with a few counts. This chain joins TRBV20-1 and TRBJ2-5; 11 bases are shared with TRBD2. With V trimmed by 3 bases and J by 5 bases, 8 bases remained unmatched. Germline CDR1 and CDR2: DFQATT and SNEGSKA (reference sequence). The CDR3 has 15 residues. DNA for the CDR3: TGCAGTGCTAGTGACCGACTAGCGGGGAGGGAGACCCAGTACTTC. Its protein product is CSASDRLAGRETQYF.

The V call is TRBV5-1, the J call TRBJ1-2; no clear D gene. This CDR3 is 14 amino acids long. The V and J ends lost 0 bases and 8 bases respectively, with 14 bases between them. From germline, CDR1 is SGHRS and CDR2 YFSETQ. The DNA of the CDR3 is TGCGCCAGCAGCTTGGAACAGCGTCTGGGGGGCTACACCTTC. Protein product: CASSLEQRLGGYTF.

The V gene is TRBV5-1, the J gene TRBJ1-4; 8 positions match TRBD1. The CDR3 totals 16 residues. The ends lost 4 bases at V and 0 bases at J; junction bases unmatched: 5. Germline CDR1 is SGHRS and CDR2 is YFSETQ. Here the CDR3 reads CASSQGQVATNEKLFF. CDR3 bases: TGCGCCAGCAGCCAGGGACAGGTGGCAACTAATGAAAAACTGTTTTTT.

This clonotype is a singleton in its sample. The chain couples TRBV7-7 to TRBJ2-5, with no clear D. Deletions cut 3 bases from V and 4 bases from J, with 12 bases between. This CDR3 spans 14 amino acids. In germline, CDR1 is SSHAT, CDR2 FNYEAQ (reference sequence). For the CDR3, the DNA is TGTGCCAGCAGCTTCCCGGAGACCCGAGAGACCCAGTACTTC. Its translation is CASSFPETRETQYF.

As to this clonotype: An end of the junction does not agree with germline; a read error may underlie this. V gene TRBV6-2 or TRBV6-3 combines with J gene TRBJ1-4; possible D gene TRBD1, 5 bases. The CDR3 contains 16 residues. In germline, CDR1 is MNHEY, CDR2 SVGEGT. In DNA, the CDR3 is TGTGCCAGCAGTTATTCGTTACAGGCCCTGAATGAAAAGCTGTTTTTT. Encoded protein: CASSYSLQALNEKLFF.

A single count supports this clonotype. V gene TRBV21-1 combines with J gene TRBJ2-3; the table's D call TRBD2 went unverified against the DNA. TRBV21-1 is tagged as a pseudogene. The CDR3 has 20 residues. This CDR3 is CASSKGPGGGATNPADTQYF. The CDR3 DNA reads TGTGCCAGCAGCAAAGGACCTGGCGGGGGGGCCACCAACCCGGCAGATACGCAGTATTTT.

This clonotype came up once. The chain has TRBV6-2 or TRBV6-3 and TRBJ2-5; 7 bases fit TRBD2. The V gene's germline CDR1 is MNHEY and CDR2 SVGEGT. This CDR3 is 16 amino acids long. V lost 6 bases and J lost 3; bases outside the gene matches: 13. CDR3 DNA: TGTGCCAGCAGCCCCAGACTAGCATTAGACAAAGAGACCCAGTACTTC. Translation: CASSPRLALDKETQYF.

This clonotype was seen more than once but under ten times. This chain links TRBV6-2 or TRBV6-3 with TRBJ2-5, with 12 bases aligning to TRBD2. CDR1 and CDR2 (germline): MNHEY, SVGEGT. The CDR3 totals 15 residues. V was clipped by 9 bases and J by 1 base; unmatched bases: 6. CDR3 amino acids: CARPGLAGIQETQYF. The CDR3 DNA reads as TGTGCCAGACCTGGACTAGCGGGGATCCAAGAGACCCAGTACTTC.

This sequence joins TRBV29-1 and TRBJ1-2; no clear D. CDR1 and CDR2 (germline): SQVTM, ANQGSEA. The CDR3 loop spans 11 amino acids. In nucleotides, the CDR3 is TGCAGAAAGATCGGCGGCTATGGCTACACCTTC. Translation gives CRKIGGYGYTF.

This clonotype occurred a few times. This rearrangement joins TRBV12-3 or TRBV12-4 to TRBJ2-2; no reliable D call. Deletions cut 3 bases from V and 5 bases from J, with 7 bases between. This CDR3 contains 13 residues. The CDR3 region is CASSFLRTGELFF. The DNA of the CDR3 is TGTGCCAGCAGTTTCCTCCGGACCGGGGAGCTGTTTTTT.

This chain connects TRBV2 to TRBJ2-3; D ambiguous. In germline, CDR1 is SNHLY, CDR2 FYNNEI. V lost 11 bases to trimming and J lost 0 bases, with 18 bases between them. CDR3 size: 15 residues. CDR3 DNA sequence: TGTGCCTCACAAGAGGTGCTGAAGAGCACAGATACGCAGTATTTT. It codes for CASQEVLKSTDTQYF.

This clonotype was seen more than once but under ten times. The chain links TRBV6-2 or TRBV6-3 to TRBJ2-5; 9 bases line up with TRBD2. Judging by the DNA end, TRBJ2-1 fits better; the J call may be wrong. From germline, CDR1 is MNHEY and CDR2 SVGEGT. The CDR3 consists of 15 residues. CDR3 bases: TGTGCCAGCAGTTACTCATCAGCGGGGGGCAATGAGCAGTTCTTC. Translating gives CASSYSSAGGNEQFF.

The V gene is TRBV4-1, the J gene TRBJ1-1; D is uncertain. Germline-derived CDR1 and CDR2 are MGHRA and YSYEKL. The CDR3 is 12 residues long. Trimming cost V 0 bases and J 8 bases, with 7 bases left between them. In DNA form, the CDR3 reads TGCGCCAGCAGCCAAGACGTGGGGGAAGCTTTCTTT. It encodes CASSQDVGEAFF.

This clonotype occurred many times. This chain uses TRBV7-9 with TRBJ2-3; D not certain. The germline gives CDR1 SEHNR, CDR2 FQNEAQ (reference sequence). Trimming pared 5 bases from V and 2 bases from J, leaving 11 bases between. The CDR3 length is 14 residues. CDR3 DNA sequence: TGTGCCAGCAGCCTAGGGTCTATCACAGATACGCAGTATTTT. Translation: CASSLGSITDTQYF.

The chain is built from TRBV5-6 and TRBJ2-5; D could derive from TRBD1 or TRBD2 (7 bases each). Germline-derived CDR1 and CDR2 are SGHDT and YYEEEE. The V gene lost 2 bases and the J gene lost 4 bases, with 18 bases spanning the gap. The CDR3 has 16 residues. The CDR3 DNA is TGTGCCAGCAGCTTCAGGGGGGGGGCCATTCGAGAGACCCAGTACTTC. Its translation: CASSFRGGAIRETQYF.

The CDR3 loop is CASSTDLNYGYTF. CDR3 sequence (DNA): TGTGCCAGCAGTACGGATCTAAACTATGGCTACACCTTC. The chain links TRBV12-3 or TRBV12-4 to TRBJ1-2, with unresolved D. This CDR3 is built from 13 residues. Trimming took 5 bases from V and 2 from J, leaving 9 bases between them.

This clonotype was observed many times. The rearrangement links TRBV5-1 to TRBJ2-1, with 7 bases that match TRBD1. There are 14 residues in the CDR3. V gave up 3 bases and J gave up 0 bases; unmatched junction bases: 0. From germline, CDR1 is SGHRS and CDR2 YFSETQ. This CDR3 reads CASSSGGSYNEQFF. The CDR3 DNA sequence: TGCGCCAGCAGCTCAGGGGGCTCCTACAATGAGCAGTTCTTC.

This clonotype was counted many times. In nucleotides, the CDR3 is TGTGCCAGCAGCTTGGCCGGTACAGGGTCCACCGGGGAGCTGTTTTTT. It yields the protein CASSLAGTGSTGELFF. The rearrangement links TRBV5-6 to TRBJ2-2; perhaps TRBD1 as D (6 bases). Trimming shortened V by 0 bases and J by 4 bases, and 13 bases separated the two germline ends. The CDR3 loop spans 16 amino acids. Germline CDR1 SGHDT, CDR2 YYEEEE.

The chain carries TRBV20-1 and TRBJ1-2; D perhaps matches TRBD1 (6 bases). The germline V and J ends were trimmed by 5 bases and 6 bases, with 10 bases remaining between them. The CDR3 has 11 residues. Per the germline V gene, CDR1 is DFQATT and CDR2 is SNEGSKA (reference sequence). CDR3 sequence: CSAYRQDGYTF. The DNA of the CDR3 is TGCAGTGCTTATAGACAGGATGGCTACACCTTC.

This clonotype was recorded a few times. Given a much more abundant clone one base away, this may be a read error. The rearrangement links TRBV7-9 to TRBJ2-3; D possibly corresponds to TRBD2 (5 bases). CDR3 size: 15 residues. Per germline, CDR1 SEHNR and CDR2 FQNEAQ (reference sequence). CDR3 protein: CSSSFDGDDTDTQYF. The CDR3 nucleotides are TGTTCCAGCAGCTTTGACGGGGATGACACAGATACGCAGTATTTT.

This rearrangement joins TRBV20-1 to TRBJ1-5; TRBD1 might be the D (5 bases). In germline, CDR1 is DFQATT, CDR2 SNEGSKA (reference sequence). V lost 3 bases to trimming and J lost 1 base, with 10 bases between them. The CDR3 runs to 14 residues. The CDR3 spells CSASQGVSNQPQHF. The CDR3 nucleotides are TGCAGTGCTAGCCAGGGTGTAAGCAATCAGCCCCAGCATTTT.

To note about this clonotype: One end of the junction is discordant with germline, which a read error may explain. The V gene is TRBV3-1, the J gene TRBJ2-7; D is possibly TRBD2 (5 bases). Germline values: CDR1 LGHDT, CDR2 YNNKEL (reference sequence). The CDR3 consists of 13 residues. The CDR3 bases are TGTGCCAGCAGCCCAGGCTCGGGGTATGAGAAGTTCTTC. Translating it yields CASSPGSGYEKFF.

This clonotype came up many times. V gene TRBV29-1 combines with J gene TRBJ2-5, with 10 bases aligning to TRBD1. V gave up 3 bases and J gave up 2 bases; unmatched junction bases: 6. Germline V gene lookup returns CDR1 SQVTM and CDR2 ANQGSEA. The CDR3 runs to 15 residues. This CDR3 reads CSVEGQGISQETQYF. CDR3 nucleotide sequence: TGCAGCGTTGAGGGACAGGGGATTTCTCAAGAGACCCAGTACTTC.

This clonotype was seen many times. V gene TRBV10-3 combines with J gene TRBJ2-3, with no clear D. The length of the CDR3 is 12 residues. Trimming pared 6 bases from V and 2 bases from J, leaving 6 bases between. CDR1 is ENHRY, CDR2 SYGVKD, per germline. The CDR3 coding sequence is TGTGCCATCAGCGAGGCCACAGATACGCAGTATTTT. This translates into CAISEATDTQYF.

In this sample, this clonotype turned up a few times. V and J are TRBV10-3 and TRBJ1-2, with unresolved D. Trimming shortened V by 2 bases and J by 7 bases, and 17 bases separated the two germline ends. The CDR3 is 15 residues long. Germline V CDR1 and CDR2: ENHRY, SYGVKD. CDR3 nucleotides: TGTGCCATCAGTGAGGGTATCGATGTTGGGCGTGGCTACACCTTC. This encodes CAISEGIDVGRGYTF.

A single count supports this clonotype. The chain is built from TRBV29-1 and TRBJ2-5, with D possibly being TRBD1 (6 bases). The V and J ends lost 0 bases and 2 bases respectively, with 16 bases between them. CDR3 length: 16 amino acids. From germline, CDR1 is SQVTM and CDR2 ANQGSEA. The CDR3 region is CSVEDLRTAQQETQYF. The DNA of the CDR3 is TGCAGCGTTGAAGATCTAAGGACAGCTCAACAAGAGACCCAGTACTTC.

This clonotype was picked up a small number of times. The J gene is TRBJ2-1, the V gene TRBV20-1, with D possibly matching TRBD2 (6 bases). This CDR3 is 16 amino acids long. The germline CDR1 and CDR2 sequences are DFQATT and SNEGSKA (reference sequence). V was pared by 1 base and J by 1 base, with 14 bases between. For the CDR3, the DNA is TGCAGTGCTAGAGGACTAGATGCTGCGTCCTACAATGAGCAGTTCTTC. This sequence encodes CSARGLDAASYNEQFF.

The V and J genes are TRBV29-1 and TRBJ2-5; 10 bases line up with TRBD2. TRBJ2-1 explains the end of the DNA better; the J call may be wrong. CDR1 SQVTM and CDR2 ANQGSEA come from the germline V gene. CDR3 length: 14 residues. CDR3 DNA: TGCAGCGTTGCTAGCGGGGGCGGTTACAATGAGCAGTTCTTC. As protein: CSVASGGGYNEQFF.

This clonotype has more than one count but fewer than ten. This chain links TRBV6-2 or TRBV6-3 with TRBJ2-5, with 8 positions matching TRBD1. After removal of 5 bases from V and 2 bases from J, the junction contained 7 bases not matched to a gene. The CDR3 length is 15 residues. CDR1 MNHEY and CDR2 SVGEGT come from the germline V gene. This CDR3 reads CASSTGQGRQETQYF. In DNA form, the CDR3 reads TGTGCCAGCAGTACAGGACAGGGAAGACAAGAGACCCAGTACTTC.

DNA of the CDR3: TGCGCCAGCAGCTTGGTTGGGGGGGACGGTGAAGCTTTCTTT. Translation: CASSLVGGDGEAFF. The J gene is TRBJ1-1, the V gene TRBV5-1; D is perhaps TRBD1 (5 bases). V lost 0 bases and J lost 7, with 13 bases in between. Per the germline V gene, CDR1 is SGHRS and CDR2 is YFSETQ. This CDR3 contains 14 residues. Supplemented by reference TRBV5-1 and TRBJ1-1, the full variable domain reads KAGVTQTPRYLIKTRGQQVTLSCSPISGHRSVSWYQQTPGQGLQFLFEYFSETQRNKGNFPGRFSGRQFSNSRSEMNVSTLELGDSALYLCASSLVGGDGEAFFGQGTRLTVV.

J is TRBJ2-1 and V is TRBV27, with 14 bases lining up with TRBD2. There are 17 residues in the CDR3. V lost 2 bases to trimming and J lost 7 bases; unmatched junction nucleotides: 7. The germline V gene encodes CDR1 MNHEY and CDR2 SMNVEV (reference sequence). The CDR3 sequence is CASSLRPRLAGGNEQFF. As DNA, the CDR3 is TGTGCCAGCAGTTTACGACCTCGACTAGCGGGGGGGAATGAGCAGTTCTTC.